This T cell receptor (beta chain) emerged from a study of regulatory T cells in long-lasting Graves disease. Study-wide background: Antithyroid drugs had been taken under 3 months by newly diagnosed Graves' patients.

Comment on this clonotype: The antigen is undetermined.

Study-wide findings and caveats: Public clonotype sharing was higher in persistent than newly diagnosed patients.

Time point in this sample: newly diagnosed GD, antithyroid drugs for less than 3 months. PBMC RNA served as the TCR library source. Building the TCR beta libraries relied on iRepertoire HTBI primers, and CDR3 regions underwent Arm-PCR. TCRdb re-called the multiplex PCR reads through MiXCR, storing one row per CDR3 protein. Of about 320,000 distinct CDR3 sequences detected, 15% to 20% appear once; the ten largest clones hold roughly 40%. The CDR3 is 14 amino acids. The V gene lost 3 bases and the J gene lost 0 bases, with 9 bases spanning the gap. V usage is TRBV12-3 or TRBV12-4 and J usage is TRBJ2-7; D ambiguous. The clonotype was recovered from a female donor with Graves disease. Sequenced material: peripheral blood mononuclear cells (PBMCs), taken at new diagnosis, from a patient treated with antithyroid drugs. CDR3 coding DNA: TGTGCCAGCAGTTTTGGGCGAAACTCCTACGAGCAGTACTTC. This sequence encodes CASSFGRNSYEQYF.